A selection of T cell receptor beta chains follows, all from one sample in a study of T cells in Graves' hyperthyroidism and ophthalmopathy. TCRdb re-called the multiplex PCR reads through MiXCR, storing one row per CDR3 protein. The repertoire holds around 760,000 distinct CDR3 sequences, with approximately 40% as singletons. The sample consisted of blood. These receptors came from a woman in her thirties or forties with Graves' hyperthyroidism. CDR3s include the opening cysteine and the closing phenylalanine or tryptophan. Clone sizes are given selectively: once, few, many, or a class where the clone is expanded.

size	V	CDR3
.	TRBV5-1	CASSQDWAGELFF
few	TRBV5-5	CASSLARGGYTF
.	TRBV7-6	CASSLYSGSQETQYF
many	TRBV4-3	CASSHADRALEKLFF
.	TRBV4-3	CATGTSIGNTIYF
few	TRBV7-3	CASSQGEEQFF
.	TRBV20-1	CSLGSQGSTGETQYF
many	TRBV20-1	CSAPSSVSNQPQHF
few	TRBV6-1	CASSTRGGAIGTEAFF
.	TRBV20-1	CSAQGAVDTEAFF
many	TRBV7-2	CASSPTGAGNTIYF
few	TRBV6-2/TRBV6-3	CASSYSIIQPQHF
.	TRBV11-2	CASSSGSTNTEAFF
many	TRBV9	CASSVETGGSPLHF
.	TRBV7-2	CASSLYLDGNQPQHF
.	TRBV6-5	CASSSITGYTEAFF
many	TRBV13	CASSRTGGDSPLHF
many	TRBV7-8	CASSAGQGARNQPQHF
.	TRBV10-3	CAISGAGKETQYF
.	TRBV29-1	CSVGTETGEQYF
.	TRBV7-4	CASSLCFWRDGSNEKLFF
many	TRBV6-6	CASSWDRWAQETQYF
many	TRBV7-9	CASTAGAGELFF
many	TRBV7-9	CASSLEVGTQYF
few	TRBV13	CASSSEQGEGGYTF
.	TRBV12-5	CASGNSGTGNQPQHF
few	TRBV6-5	CASSSRGGGAYGYTF
.	TRBV10-2	CASSQEPGAVTEAFF
.	TRBV7-2	CASSPIQQASGAFF
.	TRBV7-2	CASSSSGTGVNYGYTF
many	TRBV24-1	CATGTDPLGGELFF
.	TRBV3-1	CASTIRGGGGTEAFF
.	TRBV12-3/TRBV12-4	CASNQGAPPYEQYF
few	TRBV20-1	CSAITGVSPPEAFF
.	TRBV19	CAWSVREDSYEQYF
.	TRBV28	CASSWAGQIETQYF
.	TRBV5-8	CASRRWGDGHTF
.	TRBV5-4	CASSFQGFTSFF
few	TRBV14	CASSPTRTGYEQYF
.	TRBV10-3	CASSYTQDISEKLFF
few	TRBV12-3/TRBV12-4	CASSYSLQGEAFF
many	TRBV15	CATSRGRNTEAFF
.	TRBV5-5	CASSQDRFAGNYEQYF
many	TRBV7-3	CASSHQLAGAVRTQYF
many	TRBV7-2	CASTTGTVSYGYTF
many	TRBV29-1	CSASVNTGELFF
once	TRBV7-3	CASSSGRLNQPQHF
.	TRBV29-1	CSVAMYKGQPQHF
.	TRBV6-2/TRBV6-3	CATRANVLTF
few	TRBV7-9	CASSLAEGGKTQYF
few	TRBV19	CASSIAPRTGAYGYTF
.	TRBV10-3	CAIGVGSTQSYTF
few	TRBV5-1	CASSLIQSGPGELFF
many	TRBV25-1	CASSWGTGPFSGNTIYF
many	TRBV20-1	CSAGDNLNTEAFF